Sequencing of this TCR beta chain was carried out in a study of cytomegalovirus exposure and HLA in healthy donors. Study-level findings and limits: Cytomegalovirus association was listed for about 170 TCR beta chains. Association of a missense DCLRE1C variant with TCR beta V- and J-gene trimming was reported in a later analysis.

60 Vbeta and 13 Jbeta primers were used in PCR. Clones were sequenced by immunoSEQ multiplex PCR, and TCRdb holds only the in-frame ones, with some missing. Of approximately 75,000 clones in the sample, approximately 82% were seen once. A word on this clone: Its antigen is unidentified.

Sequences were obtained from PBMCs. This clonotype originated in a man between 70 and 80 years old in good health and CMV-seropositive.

CDR3 protein: CASSLTGTSGREQYF. The DNA for the CDR3 is TGTGCCAGCAGTTTAACCGGGACTAGCGGACGCGAGCAGTACTTC. The chain joins TRBV27 to TRBJ2-7; 11 bases fit TRBD2. The CDR3 loop spans 15 amino acids. Germline lookup yields CDR1 MNHEY and CDR2 SMNVEV (reference sequence). Trimming cost V 2 bases and J 6 bases; bases outside gene matches: 6.